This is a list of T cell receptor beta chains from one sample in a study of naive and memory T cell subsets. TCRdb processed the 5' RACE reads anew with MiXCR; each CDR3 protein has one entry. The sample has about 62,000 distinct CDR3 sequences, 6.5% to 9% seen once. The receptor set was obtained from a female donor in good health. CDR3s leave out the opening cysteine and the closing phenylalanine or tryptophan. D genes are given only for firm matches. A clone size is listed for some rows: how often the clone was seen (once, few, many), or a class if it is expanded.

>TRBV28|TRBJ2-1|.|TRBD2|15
ASSSPRGAGGYNEQF
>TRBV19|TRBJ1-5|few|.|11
ASSTIWGQPQH
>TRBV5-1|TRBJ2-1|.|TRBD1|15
ASSAAGTGSSYNEQF
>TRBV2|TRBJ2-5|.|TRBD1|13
ARDPGQGHRETQY
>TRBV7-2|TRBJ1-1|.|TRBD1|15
ASSSMTGGEVNTEAF
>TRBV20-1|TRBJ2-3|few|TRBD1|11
STGTGFQDTQY
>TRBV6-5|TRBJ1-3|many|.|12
ASRPGRTGNTIY
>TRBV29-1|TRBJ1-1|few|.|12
SVAAWGMNTEAF
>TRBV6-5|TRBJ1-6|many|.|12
ASTVKGGNSPLH
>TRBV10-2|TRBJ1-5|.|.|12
ASSEGQHNQPQH
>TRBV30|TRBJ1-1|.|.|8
AWSNTEAF
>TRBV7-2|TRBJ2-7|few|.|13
ASSPVITTPYEQY
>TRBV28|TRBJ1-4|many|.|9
ASSSQDSVF
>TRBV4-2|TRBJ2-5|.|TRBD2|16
ASSSYKYGTREEETQY
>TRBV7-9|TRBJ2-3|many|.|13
ASSADYVGADTQY
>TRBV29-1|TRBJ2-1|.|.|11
SVERDSNNEQF
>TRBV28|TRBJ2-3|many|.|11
ASTGVGTDTQY